The TCR beta chain under discussion was sequenced for a study of T cells in Graves' hyperthyroidism and ophthalmopathy. As for the study in general: The initial diagnosis was the point when peripheral blood was collected, ahead of any treatment. Study outcomes and limitations: A model built on 13 V-J features separated ophthalmopathy from stable hyperthyroidism.

This clonotype was detected a few times. The antigen is unknown. Researchers took RNA transcripts and amplified the TCR beta CDR3 regions from them. The TCR CDR3 was amplified in a first-round RT-PCR using the HTBI primer set. From the multiplex PCR reads, TCRdb called clonotypes with MiXCR, one entry per CDR3 protein. The sample holds 400,000 to 500,000 distinct CDR3 sequences, about 15% seen once. This CDR3 contains 12 residues. V lost 10 bases to trimming and J lost 4 bases; unmatched junction nucleotides: 5. Germline loops: CDR1 SEHNR, CDR2 FQNEAQ (reference sequence). Subjects with ophthalmopathy showed a Clinical Activity Score no lower than 3, a NOSPECS grade no lower than 4, and a duration shorter than 3 months. Exclusions: uncontrolled infection, other autoimmune disease, pregnancy, lactation.

The receptor comes from a man between 18 and 29 years old with Graves' ophthalmopathy. What was sequenced was blood. The V gene is TRBV7-9, the J gene TRBJ1-2, with 8 bases matching TRBD1. CDR3 in amino acids: CAITTGAYGYTF. Written as DNA, the CDR3 is TGTGCCATTACGACAGGGGCCTATGGCTACACCTTC.